The T cell receptor beta chain described here comes from a study of T cell responses to AZD1222 COVID-19 vaccine. Overall study results and limits: Among vaccine-associated CD4 TCRs, coverage spanned spike, with dominance at 160-218 and 743-854. Epitopes outside B.1.351 and B.1.1.7 mutated regions reportedly drew nearly half of spike TCRs.

Clones were read by immunoSEQ multiplex PCR, and TCRdb kept only the in-frame ones, dropping some. This repertoire shows 100,000 to 150,000 clones, roughly 88% found once; its top ten account for around 6.1%. As regards this clone: Its matching antigen is unknown.

The sample was peripheral blood, taken on day 0 of AZD1222 vaccination. The origin of this receptor is an adult in good health.

This chain's CDR3 is CASSPRTSGNNEQFF. Written as DNA, the CDR3 is TGTGCCAGCTCACCACGGACTAGCGGGAACAATGAGCAGTTCTTC. V usage is TRBV18 and J usage is TRBJ2-1; 12 bases line up with TRBD2. The J segment lost 5 bases and the V segment lost 1 base, leaving 0 bases of the junction unmatched. CDR1 is KGHSH and CDR2 is LQKENI in the germline V gene. The CDR3 is made up of 15 amino acids.